Listed below are T cell receptor beta chains from one sample, sequenced in a study of cytomegalovirus exposure and HLA in healthy donors. Profiling relied on immunoSEQ multiplex PCR, and the TCRdb table lists in-frame clones only, not all of them. The table shows 200,000 to 250,000 clones, with approximately 87% occurring only once. The material sequenced was PBMCs. The receptors stem from a human donor in good health. CDR3s include the opening cysteine and the closing phenylalanine or tryptophan. The D gene is left open where the match is weak. The listing skips clone size in some rows; elsewhere it reads once, few, many or a size class.

D gene,J gene,clone size,V gene,CDR3 protein,CDR3 DNA
NA,TRBJ2-2,NA,TRBV28,CASSLDTGELFF,TGTGCCAGCAGTCTAGACACCGGGGAGCTGTTTTTT
NA,TRBJ1-4,NA,TRBV4-1,CASSQGVGGINEKLFF,TGCGCCAGCAGCCAAGGGGTGGGGGGAATTAATGAAAAACTGTTTTTT
NA,TRBJ1-1,few,TRBV2,CASSGQVMNTEAFF,TGTGCCAGCAGTGGACAGGTAATGAACACTGAAGCTTTCTTT
TRBD2,TRBJ2-7,NA,TRBV7-8,CASSPGLAAIYEQYF,TGTGCCAGCAGTCCCGGACTAGCGGCCATCTACGAGCAGTACTTC
TRBD2,TRBJ2-3,NA,TRBV19,CASSFFAGGTDTQYF,TGTGCCAGTAGCTTCTTCGCGGGAGGCACAGATACGCAGTATTTT
TRBD2,TRBJ2-7,NA,TRBV4-1,CASSPGLAVSPQVKRYEQYF,TGCGCCAGCAGCCCGGGACTAGCCGTTTCGCCCCAAGTGAAGAGGTACGAGCAGTACTTC
TRBD2,TRBJ2-7,once,TRBV5-1,CASRQAGRAYEQYF,TGCGCCAGCAGGCAAGCCGGGAGGGCCTACGAGCAGTACTTC
TRBD1,TRBJ1-1,NA,TRBV5-5,CASSSGQGAQATEAFF,TGTGCCAGCAGCTCGGGACAGGGGGCGCAGGCCACTGAAGCTTTCTTT
NA,TRBJ2-7,once,TRBV10-2,CASRVPGISYEQYF,TGCGCCAGCAGGGTTCCAGGGATCTCCTACGAGCAGTACTTC
NA,TRBJ2-7,NA,TRBV5-4,CASSLDRENEQYF,TGTGCCAGCAGCTTGGACAGGGAGAACGAGCAGTACTTC
TRBD1,TRBJ1-1,NA,TRBV12-5,CASGPAGQAGTEAFF,TGTGCTAGTGGTCCTGCAGGACAGGCAGGAACTGAAGCTTTCTTT
TRBD2,TRBJ2-1,NA,TRBV28,CASSLGTSFRNEQFF,TGTGCCAGCAGTCTCGGGACTAGTTTCCGGAATGAGCAGTTCTTC
NA,TRBJ2-1,NA,TRBV5-5,CASSLVSNEQFF,TGTGCCAGCAGCTTGGTGAGCAATGAGCAGTTCTTC
NA,TRBJ2-3,few,TRBV7-9,CASSLFSMSPIGQYF,TGTGCCAGCAGCTTATTTTCAATGAGCCCCATCGGGCAGTATTTT
TRBD1,TRBJ2-3,NA,TRBV7-3,CASSLKQGNTDTQYF,TGTGCCAGCAGCTTAAAACAGGGGAACACAGATACGCAGTATTTT
TRBD1,TRBJ2-7,NA,TRBV30,CAWSPGQGSNEQYF,TGTGCCTGGAGCCCTGGACAGGGGTCGAACGAGCAGTACTTC
NA,TRBJ1-4,NA,TRBV25-1,CASSVLGQGSNEKLFF,TGTGCCAGCAGTGTCCTGGGCCAGGGCTCTAATGAAAAATTGTTTTTT
TRBD1,TRBJ2-7,NA,TRBV23-1,CAGTPDRQAYEQYF,TGCGCCGGGACCCCGGACAGGCAGGCCTACGAGCAGTACTTC
NA,TRBJ2-7,NA,TRBV6-1,CASSVDGATYEQYF,TGTGCCAGCAGTGTTGATGGGGCCACCTACGAGCAGTACTTC
NA,TRBJ1-1,NA,TRBV19,CASSGTGRFEAFF,TGTGCCAGTAGTGGCACAGGGCGCTTTGAAGCTTTCTTT
NA,TRBJ1-5,NA,TRBV15,CATSIAGNQPQHF,TGTGCCACCAGCATCGCAGGGAATCAGCCCCAGCATTTT
NA,TRBJ1-1,NA,TRBV20-1,CSASPGGKAFF,TGCAGTGCTAGCCCCGGCGGCAAAGCTTTCTTT
TRBD2,TRBJ2-1,NA,TRBV18,CASSPGLQGGEQFF,TGTGCCAGCTCACCGGGACTCCAGGGAGGGGAGCAGTTCTTC
NA,TRBJ1-1,NA,TRBV2,CASSDGGMNTEAFF,TGTGCCAGCAGTGACGGGGGAATGAACACTGAAGCTTTCTTT
TRBD2,TRBJ2-7,NA,TRBV27,CASRLAGGYEQYF,TGTGCCAGCAGGCTAGCGGGAGGGTACGAGCAGTACTTC
TRBD1,TRBJ1-2,few,TRBV4-1,CASSQYTGGSGGYTF,TGCGCCAGCAGCCAGTATACAGGGGGATCAGGAGGCTACACCTTC
NA,TRBJ2-7,once,TRBV6-6,CASIEQGPSLSYEQYF,TGTGCCAGCATCGAACAGGGCCCCTCTTTAAGCTACGAGCAGTACTTC
NA,TRBJ2-5,NA,TRBV7-3,CASSLDYQETQYF,TGTGCCAGCAGCTTAGACTACCAAGAGACCCAGTACTTC
NA,TRBJ1-6,NA,TRBV6-5,CASSRGHYSPLHF,TGTGCCAGCAGCCGTGGACACTATTCACCCCTCCACTTT
NA,TRBJ1-5,NA,TRBV6-5,CASSYRSAGSLQPQHF,TGTGCCAGCAGTTACAGGTCGGCAGGTTCTCTCCAGCCCCAGCATTTT
TRBD1,TRBJ1-4,NA,TRBV10-3,CAIRQGTANEKLFF,TGTGCCATCAGACAGGGGACGGCTAATGAAAAACTGTTTTTT
NA,TRBJ1-5,NA,TRBV5-4,CASSFGDQPQHF,TGTGCCAGCAGCTTCGGAGATCAGCCCCAGCATTTT
NA,TRBJ2-7,NA,TRBV7-8,CASSLVWSGGPYEQYF,TGTGCCAGCAGCTTAGTGTGGTCAGGGGGGCCCTACGAGCAGTACTTC
NA,TRBJ2-5,NA,TRBV7-3,CASSLSIQETQYF,TGTGCCAGCAGCTTATCAATCCAAGAGACCCAGTACTTC
NA,TRBJ2-7,NA,TRBV7-6,CASSLIKGPAYEQYF,TGTGCCAGCAGCTTAATAAAGGGGCCAGCCTACGAGCAGTACTTC
TRBD2,TRBJ2-5,NA,TRBV28,CASRLRASGRYQETQYF,TGTGCCAGCAGGCTCCGGGCTAGCGGGAGGTACCAAGAGACCCAGTACTTC
TRBD2,TRBJ2-5,few,TRBV2,CASRMGLLAGGPGVETQYF,TGTGCCAGCAGGATGGGACTACTAGCGGGAGGGCCGGGGGTTGAGACCCAGTACTTC
TRBD1,TRBJ2-7,NA,TRBV6-1,CASSVAGTGSPYEQYF,TGTGCCAGCAGTGTGGCCGGGACAGGGTCCCCCTACGAGCAGTACTTC
TRBD2,TRBJ2-5,once,TRBV5-1,CASSFGTNQETQYF,TGCGCCAGCAGCTTCGGGACTAACCAAGAGACCCAGTACTTC